This TCR beta chain emerged from a study of T cells in narcolepsy. Study overall: Enrolled donors included narcolepsy type 1 or type 2 patients and healthy controls. Whole-study results and caveats: No autoreactive T cell clone sequences appeared in some memory CD4+ repertoires. Autoreactive HCRT-specific and TRIB2-specific clonotypes were marked in same-patient CSF-versus-blood CD4+ comparisons. Blood of same and different patients, but not healthy controls, reportedly held recurring autoreactive clonotypes.

In germline, CDR1 is SGHTA, CDR2 FQGTGA. Trimming left V 0 bases short and J 1 base short, with 9 bases between. CDR3 size: 16 residues. Sequencing was performed with immunoSEQ multiplex PCR; in TCRdb, only in-frame clones are kept and a portion is missing. In the table there are around 30,000 clones, approximately 78% of which are singletons. A word on this clone: Its antigen remains unidentified.

Input material: CD45RA- memory CD4+ T cells from PBMCs. The clonotype was recovered from a human donor with narcolepsy. The chain carries TRBV7-3 and TRBJ2-2; no clear D gene. This chain's CDR3 is CASSLTVTRNTGELFF. The CDR3 nucleotides are TGTGCCAGCAGCTTAACGGTCACGAGGAACACCGGGGAGCTGTTTTTT.